The TCR beta chain under discussion was sequenced for a study of response to subunit inactivated influenza vaccine. The junction had 11 bases not matched to a gene; V was cut back by 5 bases and J by 4 bases. Germline V lookup: CDR1 SGHTA, CDR2 FQGNSA. This CDR3 spans 16 amino acids. Study-level results: Each seasonal influenza vaccination, the authors suggested, recruits few new T cells.

Concerning this clonotype itself: Its antigen is still unknown.

TCRdb re-called the RT-PCR reads through MiXCR, storing one row per CDR3 protein. The repertoire includes some 800,000 distinct CDR3 sequences, 20% to 25% of them detected once, and roughly 10% sits in the top ten. The rearrangement uses TRBV7-2 and TRBJ2-5; TRBD1 matches at 9 bases. The sequence was obtained from a man between 50 and 59 years old who received an inactivated influenza vaccine. Specimen: PBMCs from blood, collected 5 to 6 days after vaccination. CDR3 coding DNA: TGTGCCAGCAGCCCTCGAGCCGGGACAGGGCCAGAGACCCAGTACTTC. Translating gives CASSPRAGTGPETQYF.